This T cell receptor beta chain derives from a study of blood T cell repertoires in COVID-19. In the study overall: Acute-phase and convalescent COVID-19 samples originated in the United States, Italy and Spain. Sources were T cells, B-cell-depleted T cells, or PBMCs; the material itself was cDNA or gDNA.

The CDR3 has 15 amino acids. The V gene's germline CDR1 is LGHDT and CDR2 YNNKEL (reference sequence). V was clipped by 4 bases and J by 2 bases, with 15 bases between them. In the original workflow: How many nucleated cells were present was estimated from reference gene primer amplification. The method was immunoSEQ multiplex PCR; TCRdb's version includes in-frame clones alone and lacks a portion of them. That table furnishes V, J and clone size, whereas the DNA furnished D and trimming. The repertoire holds tens of thousands of clones, with 65% to 90% as singletons. The V gene is TRBV3-1 (or the pseudogene TRBV3-2), the J gene TRBJ2-7; no clear D gene. The specimen sequenced was peripheral blood. The receptor was derived from a woman aged 55-70 years with active COVID-19. DNA for the CDR3: TGTGCCAGCAGCCTAAATAGTGATCCCGCCTACGAGCAGTACTTC. Translated: CASSLNSDPAYEQYF.